Each of the 16 T cell receptor beta chains below was sequenced from the same sample in a study of CD8+CD57+ T cells in acquired aplastic anemia (dated by TCRdb to the late 2010s). Flow cytometry had shown CD8+CD57+ cell expansion in the patients selected for sequencing. Instrument on record: Illumina HiSeq 2000. Genomic DNA was used as template for profiling of TCR beta VDJ combinations and CDR3 sequences. Clones were called with MiXCR by TCRdb after fastp trimmed the public reads at Q25, and only in-frame beta chains were retained. Rows matching on CDR3 protein sequence are summarized as one entry with the most common DNA and genes. The table for this sample lists about 160,000 distinct CDR3 sequences; roughly 50% of them were counted only once. The ten top clones hold roughly 30% of the sample. Sequencing was carried out using sorted CD4+, CD8+, or CD8+CD57+ T cells (not recorded which) from PBMCs. The receptors here all came from a human donor with aplastic anemia.

The sample holds many counts of this clonotype. CDR3 in amino acids: CASSIEGLPLYGYTF. The DNA of the CDR3 is TGTGCCAGTAGTATAGAAGGGCTCCCTCTCTATGGCTACACCTTC. V is TRBV19 and J is TRBJ1-2; D is undetermined. Germline V gives CDR1 LNHDA, CDR2 SQIVND (reference sequence). The CDR3 has 15 amino acids. The V and J ends lost 0 bases and 4 bases respectively, with 12 bases between them.

The genes are TRBV19 and TRBJ2-2; 7 positions agree with TRBD2. CDR1 and CDR2 (germline): LNHDA, SQIVND (reference sequence). After removal of 0 bases from V and 6 bases from J, the junction contained 7 bases not matched to a gene. This CDR3 region has 16 residues. The CDR3 coding sequence is TGTGCCAGTAGTATAGAAGGACTAGGAACGGCCGGGGAGCTGTTTTTT. Translated, it gives CASSIEGLGTAGELFF.

The chain joins TRBV10-2 to TRBJ1-2; the D gene is possibly TRBD1 (5 bases). This CDR3 contains 13 residues. The V end lost 5 bases, the J end lost 8 bases, and 15 bases lay between the germline ends. Germline CDR1 WSHSY, CDR2 SAAADI. The CDR3 protein is CASSPSGYGGYTF. Written as DNA, the CDR3 is TGCGCCAGCAGTCCATCAGGGTATGGAGGCTACACCTTC.

This clonotype was found a few times. The CDR3 loop is CASSGRPRSLIDEQFF. The CDR3 DNA is TGTGCCAGCAGCGGGAGACCTAGGTCTCTCATCGATGAGCAGTTCTTC. This rearrangement joins TRBV9 to TRBJ2-1; D is undetermined. Deletions cut 3 bases from V and 8 bases from J, with 21 bases between. Germline CDR1 and CDR2: SGDLS and YYNGEE. This CDR3 comprises 16 residues.

This clonotype was seen a single time. This sequence joins TRBV19 and TRBJ2-1, with D possibly TRBD1 on 5 matching bases. The CDR3 sequence is 13 residues long. Trimming cost V 5 bases and J 6 bases, with 11 bases left between them. CDR1 is LNHDA, CDR2 SQIVND, per germline (reference sequence). The CDR3 nucleotides read TGTGCCAGTAGTCTTCAGGGTCCCAATGAGCAGTTCTTC. It yields the protein CASSLQGPNEQFF.

A few counts support this clonotype. The rearrangement uses TRBV10-3 and TRBJ2-5; TRBD2 agrees at 10 bases. The CDR3 runs to 15 residues. J was trimmed by 1 base and V by 6 bases; bases with no gene match: 5. Per germline, CDR1 ENHRY and CDR2 SYGVKD. The CDR3 nucleotides are TGTGCCATCAGACCGGGACTAGCGTCCCAAGAGACCCAGTACTTC. Amino acid sequence: CAIRPGLASQETQYF.

Notes on this clonotype: This may come from a read error, since a much larger clone is one base off. The gene calls are TRBV5-6 and TRBJ1-1; TRBD1 is a possible D gene (5 bases). Per the germline V gene, CDR1 is SGHDT and CDR2 is YYEEEE. The CDR3 loop spans 17 amino acids. The DNA of the CDR3 is TGTGCCAGCAGCTTGAGGTTCCAGGGATTGGCGAACGCTGAAGCTTTCTTT. Its translation: CASSLRFQGLANAEAFF. Using reference TRBV5-6 and TRBJ1-1 for the parts outside the CDR3, the full variable domain is DAGVTQSPTHLIKTRGQQVTLRCSPKSGHDTVSWYQQALGQGPQFIFQYYEEEERQRGNFPDRFSGHQFPNYSSELNVNALLLGDSALYLCASSLRFQGLANAEAFFGQGTRLTVV.

The genes are TRBV24-1 and TRBJ2-1, with D tentatively TRBD1 or TRBD2 (5 bases each). V lost 9 bases and J lost 6, with 8 bases in between. The germline V gene encodes CDR1 KGHDR and CDR2 SFDVKD. The CDR3 totals 11 residues. CDR3 sequence: CATRGLNEQFF. In DNA, the CDR3 is TGTGCCACCCGGGGCCTCAATGAGCAGTTCTTC.

The count of this clonotype is one. This chain joins TRBV19 and TRBJ2-4; D tentatively fits TRBD1 or TRBD2 (6 bases each). Trimming took off 5 bases at V and 8 bases at J, with 10 bases between the two ends. The CDR3 has 12 residues. The germline V gene has CDR1 LNHDA and CDR2 SQIVND (reference sequence). The CDR3 nucleotides read TGTGCCAGTAGTCCGGGGGCGGACATTCAGTACTTC. It is translated as CASSPGADIQYF.

The sample holds many counts of this clonotype. The chain links TRBV7-9 to TRBJ1-1; D might be TRBD1 (5 bases). The CDR3 has 17 residues. Per the germline V gene, CDR1 is SEHNR and CDR2 is FQNEAQ (reference sequence). The V gene lost 5 bases and the J gene lost 3 bases, with 22 bases spanning the gap. The CDR3 reads CASSPYGGAPLDTEAFF. DNA for the CDR3: TGTGCCAGCAGCCCCTATGGGGGTGCGCCGTTGGACACTGAAGCTTTCTTT.

V gene TRBV7-9 combines with J gene TRBJ2-7; 12 bases align to TRBD2. In germline, CDR1 is SEHNR, CDR2 FQNEAQ (reference sequence). The CDR3 contains 14 residues. V lost 4 bases to trimming and J lost 4 bases; unmatched junction nucleotides: 2. The CDR3 DNA reads TGTGCCAGCAGCTGGACTAGCGGGAAATACGAGCAGTACTTC. As protein: CASSWTSGKYEQYF.

Details on this clonotype: Possible read error: a much larger clone is one base away. The chain recombines TRBV12-3 or TRBV12-4 with TRBJ1-2; D is unresolved. CDR3 length: 11 residues. V shed 3 bases and J shed 8 bases, with 7 bases lying between them. The CDR3 DNA follows: TGTGCCAGCAGTTTCGAACGGGGCTACACCTTC. Translated: CASSFERGYTF.

This clonotype was detected ten times or more. One end of the junction does not line up with germline, which may come from a read error. The chain has TRBV2 and TRBJ2-1; the match to TRBD2 covers 12 bases. The CDR3 runs to 14 residues. Germline CDR1 SNHLY, CDR2 FYNNEI. CDR3 nucleotides: TGTGCCAGCAGGCCCACGACTAGCGGGAGAAATAGTCATTTC. Its translation is CASRPTTSGRNSHF.

This clonotype was observed at least ten times. The rearrangement uses TRBV15 and TRBJ1-5, with D perhaps matching TRBD1 (5 bases). Between the trimmed V and J ends, which lost 0 bases and 6 bases, there was a span of 12 bases. The length of the CDR3 is 15 residues. CDR1 and CDR2 from the germline V gene are LNHNV and YYDKDF (reference sequence). The CDR3 region is CATSRDLGRAQPQHF. DNA for the CDR3: TGTGCCACCAGCAGAGATCTGGGCAGGGCTCAGCCCCAGCATTTT.

The sample holds a few counts of this clonotype. The chain links TRBV7-3 to TRBJ2-7; possibly TRBD1 or TRBD2 for D (5 bases each). Germline values: CDR1 SGHTA, CDR2 FQGTGA. The CDR3 has 13 residues. The V end lost 5 bases, the J end lost 4 bases, and 12 bases lay between the germline ends. CDR3 loop: CASSLRGAYEQYF. CDR3 DNA sequence: TGTGCCAGCAGCCTAAGAGGGGCTTACGAGCAGTACTTC.

Concerning this clonotype itself: Compared with germline, one end of the junction differs, possibly owing to a read error. The chain employs TRBV25-1 and TRBJ2-3; 9 nucleotides agree with TRBD2. CDR1 and CDR2 from the germline V gene are MGHDK and SYGVNS. The CDR3 runs to 14 residues. The CDR3 DNA sequence: TGTGCCAGCAGTGTTAGCGGGGGCACAGATGCGCAGTATTTT. Encoded protein: CASSVSGGTDAQYF.